The present TCR beta chain was sequenced within a study of glioma-infiltrating T cells. The study, taken as a whole, reports: Tissue-blood divergence was below expectation in non-neoplastic patients, above in gliomas.

V lost 3 bases and J lost 6, with 11 bases in between. The CDR3 is made up of 13 amino acids. About this clonotype: Its specificity is not known.

Using RNA template, CDR3s of TCR alpha and beta were amplified with iRepertoire arm-PCR. One-step reverse transcription and amplification started from around 100-400 ng of tissue mRNA or PBMC total RNA. TCRdb called the multiplex PCR reads again in MiXCR, with one record for every CDR3 protein. This table holds around 130,000 distinct CDR3 sequences, more than 20% found once. The J gene is TRBJ1-2, the V gene TRBV12-3 or TRBV12-4; D might be TRBD1 (5 bases). What was sequenced was glioma tissue, nonneoplastic brain tissue, or PBMCs (not recorded which). The sequence was collected from a human donor with low-grade glioma or glioblastoma, undergoing nonglioma brain surgery, or in good health (not recorded which). The CDR3 nucleotides are TGTGCCAGCAGTTTCTCAGGGCCCCATGGCTACACCTTC. The encoded protein is CASSFSGPHGYTF.